Presented here are 27 T cell receptor beta chains from one specimen sequenced in a study of OX40 agonist ivuxolimab in advanced cancers. The receptor library was made with the immunoSEQ multiplex PCR assay. The immuneACCESS repertoire file appears here via TCRdb, limited to in-frame rearrangements. These files lack a portion of the clones; in checked studies, under half of the deficit traces to unresolved V genes, and the cause of the others is not known. The sample yields approximately 62,000 clones; around 92% were counted once. 10% to 15% of the sample is held by the ten biggest clonotypes. This material consisted of CD4+ or CD8+ T cells sorted from blood, taken in a trial of the OX40 agonist ivuxolimab. The origin of the receptors is an adult with an advanced solid tumor such as melanoma, head and neck, liver or kidney cancer.

The rearrangement uses TRBV11-3 and TRBJ2-1; weak D call: TRBD1 (6 bases). V gave up 6 bases and J gave up 4 bases, with 16 bases separating them. The CDR3 sequence is 15 residues long. Germline loops: CDR1 SGHNT, CDR2 YENEEA. CDR3 sequence reads: CASSLRDNGYNEQFF. CDR3 DNA: TGTGCCAGCAGTCTCCGGGACAATGGATACAATGAGCAGTTCTTC.

J is TRBJ1-1 and V is TRBV7-9; D is possibly TRBD1 (5 bases). CDR3 length: 15 amino acids. Germline CDR1 reads SEHNR; CDR2 reads FQNEAQ (reference sequence). Trimming left V 1 base short and J 2 bases short, with 11 bases between. CDR3 DNA sequence: TGTGCCAGCAGCTTAGTGCTGAGGGGTAACACTGAAGCTTTCTTT. Its translation is CASSLVLRGNTEAFF.

V is TRBV5-6 and J is TRBJ1-1, with no clear D. The length of the CDR3 is 11 residues. Germline lookup yields CDR1 SGHDT and CDR2 YYEEEE. V was shortened by 0 bases and J by 8 bases, with 5 bases between the two germline ends. The CDR3 sequence is CASSLDREAFF. The CDR3 nucleotides read TGTGCCAGCAGCTTGGACAGAGAAGCTTTCTTT.

This chain links TRBV7-2 with TRBJ2-7, with 8 bases matching TRBD2. The CDR3 contains 15 residues. The trim removed 3 bases at V and 1 base at J, leaving 5 bases unmatched. Germline assignment: CDR1 SGHTA and CDR2 FQGNSA. The DNA of the CDR3 is TGTGCCAGCAGCTTTTATAGCGGGAAATCCTACGAGCAGTACTTC. Translated, it gives CASSFYSGKSYEQYF.

The rearrangement joins TRBV29-1 to TRBJ2-2; a possible D gene is TRBD1 (7 bases). The ends were cut back, 0 bases at V and 3 bases at J, with 14 bases in the middle. This CDR3 spans 16 amino acids. Germline values: CDR1 SQVTM, CDR2 ANQGSEA. CDR3 in amino acids: CSVEDWGDRDTGELFF. The CDR3 DNA is TGCAGCGTTGAAGATTGGGGGGACAGAGACACCGGGGAGCTGTTTTTT.

V gene TRBV19 combines with J gene TRBJ2-6, with TRBD1 matching over 8 bases. This CDR3 region has 17 residues. Trimming cost V 5 bases and J 0 bases; bases outside gene matches: 6. Germline-derived CDR1 and CDR2 are LNHDA and SQIVND (reference sequence). The DNA of the CDR3 is TGTGCCAGTAGTTTGGAGCAGGGGGCCTCTGGGGCCAACGTCCTGACTTTC. This encodes CASSLEQGASGANVLTF.

J is TRBJ2-2 and V is TRBV9, with 10 bases that match TRBD2. Losses at the gene ends were 3 bases for V and 5 bases for J; bases not matched to a gene: 4. Per the germline V gene, CDR1 is SGDLS and CDR2 is YYNGEE. This CDR3 spans 15 amino acids. In nucleotides, the CDR3 is TGTGCCAGCAGCGCCAGCGGGGGGGCAACCGGGGAGCTGTTTTTT. Protein: CASSASGGATGELFF.

The genes are TRBV7-9 and TRBJ1-1, with 12 bases lining up with TRBD1. V was clipped by 5 bases and J by 4 bases; unmatched bases: 8. The CDR3 is made up of 16 amino acids. Germline CDR1 and CDR2: SEHNR and FQNEAQ (reference sequence). The CDR3 coding sequence is TGTGCCAGCAGCCCCCGGGACAGGGGGCTCGGCACTGAAGCTTTCTTT. Its translation is CASSPRDRGLGTEAFF.

The CDR3 nucleotides are TGTGCCAGCTCACCGGGACGGACTTTCTACGAGCAGTACTTC. Translation gives CASSPGRTFYEQYF. The chain couples TRBV18 to TRBJ2-7, with D perhaps being TRBD1 or TRBD2 (5 bases each). CDR1 is KGHSH and CDR2 is LQKENI in the germline V gene. Trimming took off 3 bases at V and 3 bases at J, with 12 bases between the two ends. This CDR3 spans 14 amino acids.

This sequence joins TRBV4-1 and TRBJ1-6, with D possibly TRBD1 on 5 matching bases. Trimming took off 7 bases at V and 4 bases at J, with 8 bases between the two ends. The CDR3 loop spans 13 amino acids. Germline assignment: CDR1 MGHRA and CDR2 YSYEKL. In nucleotides, the CDR3 is TGCGCCAGCAAGGGACTGTATAATTCACCCCTCCACTTT. Translation gives CASKGLYNSPLHF.

This clone occurred once. The V gene is TRBV6-5, the J gene TRBJ2-7, with D tentatively TRBD1 (6 bases). The CDR3 is 15 amino acids. The V gene's germline CDR1 is MNHEY and CDR2 SVGAGI. V was trimmed by 0 bases and J by 7 bases, leaving 16 bases between them. CDR3 DNA sequence: TGTGCCAGCAGTTACTCGGTGGCAGGGGTTGGTGAGCAGTACTTC. Protein: CASSYSVAGVGEQYF.

V is TRBV5-5 and J is TRBJ2-7; TRBD2 matches at 8 bases. CDR3 length: 16 amino acids. Germline V gene sequence: CDR1 SGHKS, CDR2 YYEKEE (reference sequence). The V segment lost 2 bases and the J segment 3 bases; nucleotides outside the gene matches: 10. The CDR3 DNA sequence: TGTGCCAGCAGCTTCGGTGCGCCGGGAGGGGGCTACGAGCAGTACTTC. Amino acid sequence: CASSFGAPGGGYEQYF.

This clone came up a few times. V is TRBV19 and J is TRBJ2-7; either TRBD1 or TRBD2 may fit D (5 bases each). This CDR3 comprises 12 residues. The germline CDR1 and CDR2 sequences are LNHDA and SQIVND (reference sequence). With 7 bases removed from V and 6 bases from J, the gap between germline ends came to 13 bases. This CDR3 reads CASKGWGIEQYF. DNA for the CDR3: TGTGCCAGTAAGGGCTGGGGGATCGAGCAGTACTTC.

V and J are TRBV9 and TRBJ1-1; D ambiguous. Trimming removed 0 bases from V and 6 bases from J, with 18 bases in between. This CDR3 has 16 residues. CDR1 SGDLS and CDR2 YYNGEE come from the germline V gene. CDR3 sequence: CASSVGMDWNNAEAFF. For the CDR3, the DNA is TGTGCCAGCAGCGTAGGAATGGACTGGAATAATGCTGAAGCTTTCTTT.

In DNA, the CDR3 is TGCGCCAGCAGCCCTGGGACTAGCGGGGGGCCGAACACCGGGGAGCTGTTTTTT. The encoded protein is CASSPGTSGGPNTGELFF. J is TRBJ2-2 and V is TRBV4-1; 15 bases line up with TRBD2. The CDR3 consists of 18 residues. Germline V CDR1 and CDR2: MGHRA, YSYEKL. V shed 4 bases and J 0 bases; nucleotides not matched to a gene: 3.

This chain joins TRBV5-6 and TRBJ1-4, with a tentative D call TRBD1 (6 bases). The CDR3 length is 16 residues. Trimming removed 3 bases at V and 3 bases at J, with 15 bases between. Germline CDR1 and CDR2: SGHDT and YYEEEE. The DNA of the CDR3 is TGTGCCAGCAGCTCCTTCAGGGGAATGGCTAATGAAAAACTGTTTTTT. It specifies CASSSFRGMANEKLFF.

The chain employs TRBV14 and TRBJ2-7; D remains ambiguous. The CDR3 runs 12 residues. Deletions cut 6 bases from V and 2 bases from J, with 8 bases between. Germline V lookup: CDR1 SGHDN, CDR2 FVKESK. The DNA of the CDR3 is TGTGCCAGCAGTTTGTTCCCCTACGAGCAGTACTTC. As protein: CASSLFPYEQYF.

This sequence joins TRBV29-1 and TRBJ2-5; 7 bases are a match to TRBD1. Germline loops: CDR1 SQVTM, CDR2 ANQGSEA. V was pared by 3 bases and J by 3 bases, with 7 bases of the junction left unmatched. The CDR3 spans 14 residues. CDR3 in DNA: TGCAGCGTTGATGGTGGGACAGCAAAAGAGACCCAGTACTTC. Translated, it gives CSVDGGTAKETQYF. Using reference TRBV29-1 and TRBJ2-5 for the parts outside the CDR3, the full variable domain is SAVISQKPSRDICQRGTSLTIQCQVDSQVTMMFWYRQQPGQSLTLIATANQGSEATYESGFVIDKFPISRPNLTFSTLTVSNMSPEDSSIYLCSVDGGTAKETQYFGPGTRLLVL.

This sequence joins TRBV19 and TRBJ2-7; 8 positions match TRBD1. This CDR3 region has 14 residues. After removal of 5 bases from V and 2 bases from J, the junction contained 5 bases not matched to a gene. CDR1 and CDR2 (germline): LNHDA, SQIVND (reference sequence). The CDR3 bases are TGTGCCAGTAGTCCGACAGGGGTTGCCTACGAGCAGTACTTC. Amino acid sequence: CASSPTGVAYEQYF.

This chain uses TRBV5-1 with TRBJ2-7, with 9 bases matching TRBD1. Germline V gene lookup returns CDR1 SGHRS and CDR2 YFSETQ. V gave up 4 bases and J gave up 7 bases; unmatched junction bases: 6. The CDR3 covers 13 residues. The CDR3 spells CASSATGGREQYF. The CDR3 nucleotides read TGCGCCAGCAGCGCTACAGGGGGCCGAGAGCAGTACTTC.

The V call is TRBV5-1, the J call TRBJ1-1; possibly TRBD1 for D (5 bases). Germline assignment: CDR1 SGHRS and CDR2 YFSETQ. This CDR3 has 19 amino acids. The V and J ends lost 4 bases and 1 base respectively, with 26 bases between them. DNA of the CDR3: TGCGCCAGCAGCACTTGGAATGTGACAGTAGCTGAGTGGAACACTGAAGCTTTCTTT. This encodes CASSTWNVTVAEWNTEAFF. Filled out from reference TRBV5-1 and TRBJ1-1, the complete variable domain reads KAGVTQTPRYLIKTRGQQVTLSCSPISGHRSVSWYQQTPGQGLQFLFEYFSETQRNKGNFPGRFSGRQFSNSRSEMNVSTLELGDSALYLCASSTWNVTVAEWNTEAFFGQGTRLTVV.

Worth noting for this clone: Distinct nucleotide sequences in the sample also encode this CDR3. The CDR3 is CASSIGGNEQFF. In DNA, the CDR3 is TGTGCCAGTAGTATAGGTGGCAATGAGCAGTTCTTC. The V and J genes are TRBV19 and TRBJ2-1; D is uncertain. V was pared by 1 base and J by 6 bases, with 4 bases between. Germline V gives CDR1 LNHDA, CDR2 SQIVND (reference sequence). This CDR3 region has 12 residues.

This sequence joins TRBV10-3 and TRBJ2-7; D might be TRBD2 (5 bases). This CDR3 is 12 amino acids long. Germline V gene data show CDR1 as ENHRY and CDR2 as SYGVKD. Trimming stripped 11 bases from V and 2 bases from J, with 13 bases between. The CDR3 DNA reads TGTGCCTCTCGGGATCCAACCTACGAGCAGTACTTC. This gives the protein CASRDPTYEQYF.

The chain combines TRBV7-9 with TRBJ1-5, with a possible D match to TRBD1 (5 bases). Per the germline V gene, CDR1 is SEHNR and CDR2 is FQNEAQ (reference sequence). Trimming shortened V by 3 bases and J by 4 bases, and 10 bases separated the two germline ends. The CDR3 spans 14 residues. The CDR3 reads CASSLGEGNQPQHF. CDR3 bases: TGTGCCAGCAGCTTGGGAGAGGGGAATCAGCCCCAGCATTTT.

The rearrangement uses TRBV6-4 and TRBJ2-3; TRBD2 agrees at 11 bases. This CDR3 spans 16 amino acids. CDR1 and CDR2 (germline): MRHNA, SNTAGT. V shed 0 bases and J 4 bases; nucleotides not matched to a gene: 3. Written as DNA, the CDR3 is TGTGCCAGCAGTGACTCGTCTAGCGGGGGGCCAGATACGCAGTATTTT. Translating gives CASSDSSSGGPDTQYF.

V gene TRBV5-8 combines with J gene TRBJ2-5; 8 bases are a match to TRBD1. Looked up from germline, CDR1 is SGHTS and CDR2 is YDEGEE. After removal of 1 base from V and 5 bases from J, the junction contained 7 bases not matched to a gene. The CDR3 has 15 amino acids. The CDR3 region is CASSLSSGGGETQYF. In DNA, the CDR3 is TGTGCCAGCAGCTTGTCTTCAGGGGGCGGTGAGACCCAGTACTTC.

The count of this clone is one. The rearrangement joins TRBV9 to TRBJ2-2; maybe TRBD2 (5 bases). CDR3 size: 14 residues. The V gene lost 4 bases and the J gene lost 6 bases, with 13 bases spanning the gap. In germline, CDR1 is SGDLS, CDR2 YYNGEE. The CDR3 bases are TGTGCCAGCAGCCCTCATACTAGTTCCGGGGAGCTGTTTTTT. Translation gives CASSPHTSSGELFF.